This T cell receptor beta chain derives from a study of blood T cells in healthy people across ages. Study-wide results and limits: The study found more naive CD4+ cells and higher diversity in long-lived than aged donors. Shifts in expanded clonotypes may have been confounded by donor CMV status, which was unknown.

A second PCR of roughly 7 to 11 cycles used a sample-barcoded 5' primer and a J-beta primer mix. TCRdb called the 5' RACE reads again in MiXCR, with one record for every CDR3 protein. The sample has roughly 2 million distinct CDR3 sequences; roughly 52% are singletons. A note on this clonotype: Its cognate antigen is unknown. One junction end disagrees with the germline gene, perhaps due to a read error.

Russia was home to the donors, healthy Caucasian individuals aged roughly 6 to 90. The CDR3 has 16 amino acids. Germline CDR1 is SSHAT and CDR2 is FNYEAQ (reference sequence). The rearrangement uses TRBV7-7 and TRBJ2-1; 8 nucleotides line up with TRBD2. The specimen was blood. The TCR sequence derives from a woman aged 40-49 years in good health. The CDR3 DNA follows: TGTGCTAGCAGCTTAGAGTCTGCGGGAGGAGGGGAGACCCAGTTCTTC. Protein product: CASSLESAGGGETQFF.